This T cell receptor beta chain was recorded in a study of long-term antiretroviral therapy in people with HIV. The CDR3 length is 15 residues. The V gene's germline CDR1 is SGHDT and CDR2 YYEEEE. The ends lost 0 bases at V and 6 bases at J; junction bases unmatched: 5. Study results and limitations: HIV repertoire CDR3 lengths ranged less widely than those of controls.

In regard to this clone: Its antigen remains unknown.

Survey level was the resolution at which the v3.0 immunoSEQ assay ran. Data came from immunoSEQ multiplex PCR; TCRdb stores just in-frame clones and leaves some out. Of tens of thousands of clones in the sample, roughly 88% were seen once. Sequencing used unsorted PBMCs, obtained 2.7 to 2.9 years after starting antiretroviral therapy. The rearrangement joins TRBV5-6 to TRBJ2-7, with TRBD2 matching 11 bases. This receptor was obtained from a man aged 30-40 years with HIV. The CDR3 nucleotides read TGTGCCAGCAGCTTGGAACTAGCGGGGGTAGGCGAGCAGTACTTC. Protein product: CASSLELAGVGEQYF.